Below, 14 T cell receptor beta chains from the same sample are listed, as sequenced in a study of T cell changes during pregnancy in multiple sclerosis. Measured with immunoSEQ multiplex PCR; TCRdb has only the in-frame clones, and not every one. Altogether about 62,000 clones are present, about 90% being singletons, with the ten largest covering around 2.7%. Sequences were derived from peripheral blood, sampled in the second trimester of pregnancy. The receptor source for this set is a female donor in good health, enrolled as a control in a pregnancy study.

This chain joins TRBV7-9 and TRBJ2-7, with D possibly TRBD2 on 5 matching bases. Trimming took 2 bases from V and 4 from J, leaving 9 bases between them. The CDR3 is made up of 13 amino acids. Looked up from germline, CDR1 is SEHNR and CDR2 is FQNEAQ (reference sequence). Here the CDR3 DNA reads TGTGCCAGCAGCTTATCCCGAGGGTACGAGCAGTACTTC. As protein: CASSLSRGYEQYF.

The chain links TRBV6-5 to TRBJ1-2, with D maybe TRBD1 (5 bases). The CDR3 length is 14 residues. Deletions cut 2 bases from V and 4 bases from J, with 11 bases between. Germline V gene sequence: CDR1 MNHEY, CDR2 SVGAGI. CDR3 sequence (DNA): TGTGCCAGCAGTTACGGGGGAGGCGGCTATGGCTACACCTTC. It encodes CASSYGGGGYGYTF.

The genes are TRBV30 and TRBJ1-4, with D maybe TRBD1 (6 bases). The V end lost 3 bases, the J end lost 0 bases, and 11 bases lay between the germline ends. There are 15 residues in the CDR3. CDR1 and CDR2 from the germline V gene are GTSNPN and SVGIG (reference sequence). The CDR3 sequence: CAWRRGGATNEKLFF. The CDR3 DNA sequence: TGTGCCTGGAGGAGGGGGGGCGCAACTAATGAAAAACTGTTTTTT.

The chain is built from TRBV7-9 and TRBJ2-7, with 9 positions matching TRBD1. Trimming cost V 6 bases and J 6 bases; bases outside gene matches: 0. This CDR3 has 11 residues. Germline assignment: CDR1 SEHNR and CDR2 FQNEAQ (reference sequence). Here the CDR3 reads CASRQGAEQYF. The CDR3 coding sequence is TGTGCCAGCAGACAGGGGGCCGAGCAGTACTTC.

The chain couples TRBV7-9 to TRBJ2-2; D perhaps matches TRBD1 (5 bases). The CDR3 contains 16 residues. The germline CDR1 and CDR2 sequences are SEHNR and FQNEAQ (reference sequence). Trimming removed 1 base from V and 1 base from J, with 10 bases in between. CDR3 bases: TGTGCCAGCAGCTTAGGGGCAGGGTTGAACACCGGGGAGCTGTTTTTT. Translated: CASSLGAGLNTGELFF.

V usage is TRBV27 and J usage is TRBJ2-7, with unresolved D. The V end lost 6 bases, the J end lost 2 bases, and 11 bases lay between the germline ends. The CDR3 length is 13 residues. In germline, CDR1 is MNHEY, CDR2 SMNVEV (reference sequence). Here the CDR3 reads CASRGLGPYEQYF. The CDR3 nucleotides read TGTGCCAGCAGAGGCTTGGGCCCCTACGAGCAGTACTTC.

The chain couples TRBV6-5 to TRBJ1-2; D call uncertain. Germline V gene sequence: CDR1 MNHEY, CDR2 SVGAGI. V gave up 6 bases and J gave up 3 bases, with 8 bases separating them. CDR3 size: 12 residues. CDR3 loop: CASRGADYGYTF. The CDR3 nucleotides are TGTGCCAGCAGGGGAGCCGACTATGGCTACACCTTC.

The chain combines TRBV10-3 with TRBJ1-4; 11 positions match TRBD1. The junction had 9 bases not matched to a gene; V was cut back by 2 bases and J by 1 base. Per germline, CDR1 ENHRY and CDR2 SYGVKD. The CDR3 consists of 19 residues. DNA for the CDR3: TGTGCCATCAGTGAGCCCTGGGACAGGGGGTATTTAACTAATGAAAAACTGTTTTTT. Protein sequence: CAISEPWDRGYLTNEKLFF.

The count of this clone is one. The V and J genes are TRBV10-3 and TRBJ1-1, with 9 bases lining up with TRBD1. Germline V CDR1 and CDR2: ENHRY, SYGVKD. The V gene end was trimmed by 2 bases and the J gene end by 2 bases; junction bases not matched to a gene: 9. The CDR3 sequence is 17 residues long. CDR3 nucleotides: TGTGCCATCAGTGAGCCACAGGGGGCCGGACCAAACACTGAAGCTTTCTTT. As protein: CAISEPQGAGPNTEAFF.

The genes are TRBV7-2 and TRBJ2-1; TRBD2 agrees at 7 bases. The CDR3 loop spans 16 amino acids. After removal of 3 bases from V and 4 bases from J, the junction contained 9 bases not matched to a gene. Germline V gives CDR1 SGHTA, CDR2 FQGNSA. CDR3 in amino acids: CASSFRAGVPYNEQFF. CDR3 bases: TGTGCCAGCAGCTTCCGGGCGGGAGTTCCTTACAATGAGCAGTTCTTC.

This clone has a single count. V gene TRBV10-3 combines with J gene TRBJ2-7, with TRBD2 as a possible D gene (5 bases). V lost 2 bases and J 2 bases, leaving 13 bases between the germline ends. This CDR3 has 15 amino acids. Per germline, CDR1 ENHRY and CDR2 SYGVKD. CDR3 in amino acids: CAISEGLSNTYEQYF. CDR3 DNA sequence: TGTGCCATCAGTGAGGGACTTTCCAACACCTACGAGCAGTACTTC.

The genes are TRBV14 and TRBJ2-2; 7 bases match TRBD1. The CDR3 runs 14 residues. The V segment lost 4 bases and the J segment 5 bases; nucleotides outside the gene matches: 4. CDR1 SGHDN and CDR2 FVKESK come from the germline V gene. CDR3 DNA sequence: TGTGCCAGCAGCCCCGTGGACAGGACCGGGGAGCTGTTTTTT. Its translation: CASSPVDRTGELFF.

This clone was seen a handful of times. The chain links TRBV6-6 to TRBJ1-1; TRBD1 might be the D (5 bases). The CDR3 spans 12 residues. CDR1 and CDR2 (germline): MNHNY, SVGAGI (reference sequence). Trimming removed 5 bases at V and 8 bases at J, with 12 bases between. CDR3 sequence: CASSRGNGEAFF. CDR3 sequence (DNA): TGTGCCAGCAGTCGGGGGAATGGGGAAGCTTTCTTT.

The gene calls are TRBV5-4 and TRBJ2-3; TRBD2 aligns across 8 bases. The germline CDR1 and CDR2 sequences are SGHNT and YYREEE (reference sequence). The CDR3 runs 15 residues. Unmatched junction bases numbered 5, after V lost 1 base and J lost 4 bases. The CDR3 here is CASSLSGSGADTQYF. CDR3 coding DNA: TGTGCCAGCAGCTTGAGCGGGAGCGGCGCAGATACGCAGTATTTT.